This T cell receptor (beta chain) is from a study of cytomegalovirus exposure and HLA in healthy donors. Remarks on this clone: The antigen remains undetermined.

This cohort consisted of healthy bone marrow donors. Points from the study as a whole: Immune exposure information available was restricted to CMV serostatus.

The primer mix had 60 Vbeta and 13 Jbeta primers. Clones were read by immunoSEQ multiplex PCR, and TCRdb kept only the in-frame ones, dropping some. The data hold about 130,000 clones, with over 75% observed a single time. CDR1 is KGHSH and CDR2 is LQKENI in the germline V gene. This CDR3 spans 15 amino acids. Trimming pared 4 bases from V and 7 bases from J, leaving 19 bases between. This receptor was taken from a middle-aged woman in good health and CMV-seropositive. The chain has TRBV18 and TRBJ1-2; no firm D call. The sample consisted of PBMCs. The CDR3 sequence is CASSLDNDPMLGYTF. In DNA form, the CDR3 reads TGTGCCAGCTCACTCGACAATGACCCGATGCTTGGCTACACCTTC.